This TCR beta chain was obtained from a study of preoperative IRX-2 immunotherapy in early breast cancer. Described treatment: preoperative locoregional IRX-2 cytokine immunotherapy. This phase Ib study tested locoregional IRX-2 cytokine immunotherapy given before surgery. The data were produced by immunoSEQ multiplex PCR, yet TCRdb's version contains in-frame clones alone and is incomplete. The repertoire holds 40,000 to 45,000 clones, with approximately 80% as singletons. Looked up from germline, CDR1 is SGHVS and CDR2 is FQNEAQ. The CDR3 length is 14 residues. Trimming took 3 bases from V and 7 from J; bases not matched to a gene: 5.

The chain recombines TRBV7-8 with TRBJ2-1; 8 bases align to TRBD1. The sequence was obtained from a human donor with breast cancer. The source material was tumor tissue, sampled after IRX-2 immunotherapy. This CDR3 is CASSLTGVSNEQFF. The DNA of the CDR3 is TGTGCCAGCAGCTTGACAGGGGTTTCTAATGAGCAGTTCTTC.